Included here is one T cell receptor (beta chain) sequence, with context. The antigen remains unidentified. The data are from a study of OX40 agonist ivuxolimab in advanced cancers. Looking at the study overall: Partial responses occurred in Three dose-escalation patients, one with hepatocellular carcinoma and two with cutaneous melanoma. The study, taken as a whole, reports: Researchers report that CD8+ T cells had, on average, more expanded clones than CD4+.

Generated by immunoSEQ multiplex PCR, the TCRdb table keeps only in-frame clones and is missing some. The sample includes some 80,000 clones, more than 90% of them seen just once. Unmatched junction bases numbered 0, after V lost 2 bases and J lost 0 bases. Germline CDR1 MNHNY, CDR2 SVGAGI (reference sequence). This CDR3 contains 14 residues. Sequenced material: CD4+ or CD8+ T cells sorted from blood, taken in a trial of the OX40 agonist ivuxolimab. The chain employs TRBV6-6 and TRBJ1-1; 7 nucleotides match TRBD1. This TCR was sampled from an adult with an advanced solid tumor such as melanoma, head and neck, liver or kidney cancer. CDR3 bases: TGTGCCAGCAGTTACGACAGGGTGAACACTGAAGCTTTCTTT. Translating it yields CASSYDRVNTEAFF.